The clone carrying this T cell receptor beta chain was counted between two and nine times. Its antigen is undetermined. This entry belongs to a study of cytomegalovirus exposure and HLA in healthy donors. In the PCR, 60 Vbeta and 13 Jbeta primers were used. Produced via immunoSEQ multiplex PCR; TCRdb's table is partial and in-frame only. The sample holds around 130,000 clones; over 70% are singletons and the top ten take 4%. Findings and caveats of the study: Per a later analysis, HLA-associated TCR beta chains showed more clonal expansion than other, equally common TCR beta chains. When analyzed later, a missense DCLRE1C variant was found to be linked to TCR beta V- and J-gene trimming. Per published accounts, TCR beta sequences correctly predicted the HLA-A and HLA-B alleles of most subjects.

V lost 4 bases to trimming and J lost 13 bases; unmatched junction nucleotides: 12. Germline V gene sequence: CDR1 MNHEY, CDR2 SVGAGI. The CDR3 has 15 residues. Sequenced: PBMCs. J is TRBJ2-2 and V is TRBV6-5; 10 nucleotides agree with TRBD1. This receptor was taken from a woman aged 40 to 50 in good health and CMV-seronegative. The chain's CDR3 is CASSSPGQGNLGLFF. CDR3 nucleotides: TGTGCCAGCAGTTCGCCGGGACAGGGGAACTTGGGGCTGTTTTTT.